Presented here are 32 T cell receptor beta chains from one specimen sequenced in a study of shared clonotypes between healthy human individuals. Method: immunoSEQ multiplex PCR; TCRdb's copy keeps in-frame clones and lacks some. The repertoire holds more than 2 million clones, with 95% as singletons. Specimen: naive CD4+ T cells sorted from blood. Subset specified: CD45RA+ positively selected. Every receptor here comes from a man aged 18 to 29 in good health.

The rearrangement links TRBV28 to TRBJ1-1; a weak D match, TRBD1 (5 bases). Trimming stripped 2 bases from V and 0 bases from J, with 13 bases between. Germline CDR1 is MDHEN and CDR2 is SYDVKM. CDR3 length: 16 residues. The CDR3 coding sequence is TGTGCCAGCAGTTTAGCAGGGTCCCCGTTGAACACTGAAGCTTTCTTT. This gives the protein CASSLAGSPLNTEAFF.

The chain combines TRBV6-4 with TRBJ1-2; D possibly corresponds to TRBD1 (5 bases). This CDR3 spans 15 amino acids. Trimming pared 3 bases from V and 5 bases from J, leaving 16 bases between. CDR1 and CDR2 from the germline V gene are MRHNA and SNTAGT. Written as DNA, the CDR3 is TGTGCCAGCAGTGATTCCGCAGGGAATCGGTATGGCTACACCTTC. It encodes CASSDSAGNRYGYTF.

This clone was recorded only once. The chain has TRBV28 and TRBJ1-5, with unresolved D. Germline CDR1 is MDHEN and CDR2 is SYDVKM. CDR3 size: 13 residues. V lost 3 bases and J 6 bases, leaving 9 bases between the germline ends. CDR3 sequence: CASSFEPPQPQHF. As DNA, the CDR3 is TGTGCCAGCAGTTTCGAACCCCCTCAGCCCCAGCATTTT.

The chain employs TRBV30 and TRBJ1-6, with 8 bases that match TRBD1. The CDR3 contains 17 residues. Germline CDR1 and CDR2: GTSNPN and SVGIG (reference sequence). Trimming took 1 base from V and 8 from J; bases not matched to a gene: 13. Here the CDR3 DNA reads TGTGCCTGGAGTGCCCGGGACAGGAGCTCTTTCCATTCACCCCTCCACTTT. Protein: CAWSARDRSSFHSPLHF.

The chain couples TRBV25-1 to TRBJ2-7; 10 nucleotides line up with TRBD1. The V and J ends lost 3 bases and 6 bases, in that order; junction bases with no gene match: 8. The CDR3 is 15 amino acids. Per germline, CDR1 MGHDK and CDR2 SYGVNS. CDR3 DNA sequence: TGTGCCAGCAGTGACCCCCGGGACAGGGGCCGCGAGCAGTACTTC. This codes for CASSDPRDRGREQYF.

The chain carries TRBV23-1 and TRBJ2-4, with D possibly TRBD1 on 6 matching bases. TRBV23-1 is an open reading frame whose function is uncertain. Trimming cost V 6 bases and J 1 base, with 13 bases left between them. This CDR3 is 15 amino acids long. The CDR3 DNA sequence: TGCGCCAGCAGCCATATCACAGGGGCCAAAAACATTCAGTACTTC. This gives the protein CASSHITGAKNIQYF.

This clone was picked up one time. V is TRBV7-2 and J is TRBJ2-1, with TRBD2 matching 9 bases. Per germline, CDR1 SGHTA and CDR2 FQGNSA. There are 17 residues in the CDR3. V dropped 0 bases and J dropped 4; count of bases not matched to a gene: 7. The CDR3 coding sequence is TGTGCCAGCAGCTTAGCGGTACTAGCGGGTATTTACAATGAGCAGTTCTTC. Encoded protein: CASSLAVLAGIYNEQFF.

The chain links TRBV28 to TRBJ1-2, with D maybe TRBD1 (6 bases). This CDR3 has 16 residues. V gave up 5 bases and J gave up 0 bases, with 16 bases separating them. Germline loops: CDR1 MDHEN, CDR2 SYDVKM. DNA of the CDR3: TGTGCCAGCAGTCCCCCGGGGACACTAGCTAACTATGGCTACACCTTC. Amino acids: CASSPPGTLANYGYTF.

The CDR3 region has the DNA TGCGCCAGCAGTGGGAACAGGGGAGGGACTGAAGCTTTCTTT. Amino acid sequence: CASSGNRGGTEAFF. The rearrangement uses TRBV10-2 and TRBJ1-1, with 7 nucleotides matching TRBD1. V shed 4 bases and J 5 bases; nucleotides not matched to a gene: 7. Germline CDR1 and CDR2: WSHSY and SAAADI. The CDR3 totals 14 residues.

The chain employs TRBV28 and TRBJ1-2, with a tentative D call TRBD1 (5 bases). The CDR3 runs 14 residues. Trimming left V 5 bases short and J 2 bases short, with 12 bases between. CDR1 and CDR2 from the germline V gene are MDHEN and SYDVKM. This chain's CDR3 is CASSPPTGNYGYTF. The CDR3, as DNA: TGTGCCAGCAGTCCTCCAACAGGAAACTATGGCTACACCTTC.

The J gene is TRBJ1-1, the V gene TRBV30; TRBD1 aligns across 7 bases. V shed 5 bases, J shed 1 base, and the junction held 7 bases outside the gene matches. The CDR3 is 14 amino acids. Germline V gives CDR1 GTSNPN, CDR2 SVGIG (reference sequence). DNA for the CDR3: TGTGCCTGGTACGGACAGGTCTGGAACACTGAAGCTTTCTTT. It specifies CAWYGQVWNTEAFF. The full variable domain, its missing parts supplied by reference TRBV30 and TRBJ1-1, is SQTIHQWPATLVQPVGSPLSLECTVEGTSNPNLYWYRQAAGRGLQLLFYSVGIGQISSEVPQNLSASRPQDRQFILSSKKLLLSDSGFYLCAWYGQVWNTEAFFGQGTRLTVV.

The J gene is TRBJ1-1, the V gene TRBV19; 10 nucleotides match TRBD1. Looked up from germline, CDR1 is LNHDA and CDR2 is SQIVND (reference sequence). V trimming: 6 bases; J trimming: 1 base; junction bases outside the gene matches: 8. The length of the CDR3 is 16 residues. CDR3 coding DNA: TGTGCCAGTAGATTTACCGGGGACAGGGGGAACACTGAAGCTTTCTTT. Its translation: CASRFTGDRGNTEAFF.

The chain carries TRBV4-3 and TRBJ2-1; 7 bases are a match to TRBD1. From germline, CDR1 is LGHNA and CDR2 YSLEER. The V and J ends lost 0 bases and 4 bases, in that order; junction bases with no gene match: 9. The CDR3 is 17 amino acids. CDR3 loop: CASSQDRGQAEYNEQFF. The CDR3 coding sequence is TGCGCCAGCAGCCAAGACCGCGGACAGGCAGAGTACAATGAGCAGTTCTTC.

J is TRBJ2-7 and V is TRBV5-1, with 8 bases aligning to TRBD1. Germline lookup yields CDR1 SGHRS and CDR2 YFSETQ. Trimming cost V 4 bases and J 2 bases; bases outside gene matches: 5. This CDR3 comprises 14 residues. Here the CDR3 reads CASSGTGGTYEQYF. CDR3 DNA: TGCGCCAGCAGCGGGACAGGCGGCACCTACGAGCAGTACTTC.

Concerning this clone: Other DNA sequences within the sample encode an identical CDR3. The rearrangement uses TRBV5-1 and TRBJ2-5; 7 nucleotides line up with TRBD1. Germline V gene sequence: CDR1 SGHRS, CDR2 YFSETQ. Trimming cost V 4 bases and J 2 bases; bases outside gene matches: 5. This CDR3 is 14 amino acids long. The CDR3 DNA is TGCGCCAGCAGCCCCGGACAGGCACAAGAGACCCAGTACTTC. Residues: CASSPGQAQETQYF.

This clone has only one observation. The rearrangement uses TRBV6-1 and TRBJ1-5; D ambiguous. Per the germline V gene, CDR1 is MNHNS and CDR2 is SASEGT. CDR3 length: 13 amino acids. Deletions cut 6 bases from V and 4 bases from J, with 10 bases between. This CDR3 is CASRGERNQPQHF. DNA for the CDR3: TGTGCCAGCAGGGGAGAGCGGAATCAGCCCCAGCATTTT.

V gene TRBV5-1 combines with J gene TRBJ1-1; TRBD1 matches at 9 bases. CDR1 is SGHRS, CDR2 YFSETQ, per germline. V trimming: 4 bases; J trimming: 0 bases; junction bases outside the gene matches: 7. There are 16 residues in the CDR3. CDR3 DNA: TGCGCCAGCAGCACAGGGGGCACAGGGGTGAACACTGAAGCTTTCTTT. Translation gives CASSTGGTGVNTEAFF. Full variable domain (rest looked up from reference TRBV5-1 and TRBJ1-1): KAGVTQTPRYLIKTRGQQVTLSCSPISGHRSVSWYQQTPGQGLQFLFEYFSETQRNKGNFPGRFSGRQFSNSRSEMNVSTLELGDSALYLCASSTGGTGVNTEAFFGQGTRLTVV.

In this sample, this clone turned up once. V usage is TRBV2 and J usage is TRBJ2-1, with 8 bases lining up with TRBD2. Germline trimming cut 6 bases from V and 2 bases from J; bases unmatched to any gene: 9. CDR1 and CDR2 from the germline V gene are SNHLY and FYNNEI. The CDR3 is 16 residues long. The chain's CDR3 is CASRQAGAGAYNEQFF. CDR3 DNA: TGTGCCAGCAGGCAGGCAGGAGCGGGAGCCTACAATGAGCAGTTCTTC.

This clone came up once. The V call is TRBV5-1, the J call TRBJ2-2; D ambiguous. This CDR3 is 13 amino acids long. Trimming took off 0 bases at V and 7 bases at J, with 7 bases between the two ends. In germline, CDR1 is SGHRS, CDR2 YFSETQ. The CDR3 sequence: CASSLAGIGELFF. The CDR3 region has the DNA TGCGCCAGCAGCTTGGCCGGTATCGGGGAGCTGTTTTTT.

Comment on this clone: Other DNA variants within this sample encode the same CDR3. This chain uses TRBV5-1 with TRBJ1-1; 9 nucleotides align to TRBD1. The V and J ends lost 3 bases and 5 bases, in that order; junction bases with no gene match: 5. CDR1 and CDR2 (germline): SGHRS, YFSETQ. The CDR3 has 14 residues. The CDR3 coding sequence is TGCGCCAGCAGCTCCGGACAGGGGAATACTGAAGCTTTCTTT. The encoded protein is CASSSGQGNTEAFF.

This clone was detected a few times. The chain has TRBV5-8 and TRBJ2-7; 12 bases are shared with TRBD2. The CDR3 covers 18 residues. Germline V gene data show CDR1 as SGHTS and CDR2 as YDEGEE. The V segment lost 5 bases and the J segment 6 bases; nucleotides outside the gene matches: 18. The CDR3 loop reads CASSAGTSGPWARTEQYF. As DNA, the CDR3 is TGTGCCAGCAGTGCCGGGACTAGCGGGCCTTGGGCTCGAACCGAGCAGTACTTC.

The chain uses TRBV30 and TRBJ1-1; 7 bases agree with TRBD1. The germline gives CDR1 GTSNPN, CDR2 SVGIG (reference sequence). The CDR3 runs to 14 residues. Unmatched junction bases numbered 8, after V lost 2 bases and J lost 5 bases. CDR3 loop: CAWSSTGTATEAFF. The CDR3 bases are TGTGCCTGGAGTTCTACAGGGACAGCTACTGAAGCTTTCTTT.

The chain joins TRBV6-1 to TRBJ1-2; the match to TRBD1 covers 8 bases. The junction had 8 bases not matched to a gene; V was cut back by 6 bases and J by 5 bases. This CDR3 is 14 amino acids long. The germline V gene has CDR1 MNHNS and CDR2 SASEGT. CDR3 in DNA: TGTGCCAGCAGCGCCGCGACAGGGGTTTATGGCTACACCTTC. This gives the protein CASSAATGVYGYTF.

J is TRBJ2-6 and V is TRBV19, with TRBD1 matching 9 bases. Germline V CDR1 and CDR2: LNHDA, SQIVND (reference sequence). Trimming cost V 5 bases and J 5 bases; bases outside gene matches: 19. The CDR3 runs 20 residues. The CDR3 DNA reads TGTGCCAGTAGTCCATATGTGGGCGGGACAGGGACGTCTAGGGCCAACGTCCTGACTTTC. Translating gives CASSPYVGGTGTSRANVLTF.

Here the CDR3 DNA reads TGTGCCAGCAGTTACTCACAGGGTAATGGCTACACCTTC. Its protein is CASSYSQGNGYTF. V gene TRBV6-5 combines with J gene TRBJ1-2, with TRBD1 as a possible D gene (6 bases). The V end lost 0 bases, the J end lost 6 bases, and 8 bases lay between the germline ends. From germline, CDR1 is MNHEY and CDR2 SVGAGI. This CDR3 contains 13 residues.

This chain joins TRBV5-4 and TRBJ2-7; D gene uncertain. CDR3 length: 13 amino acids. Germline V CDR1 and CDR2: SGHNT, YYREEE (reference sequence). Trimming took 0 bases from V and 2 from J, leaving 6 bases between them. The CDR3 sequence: CASSLDLAYEQYF. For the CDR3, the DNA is TGTGCCAGCAGCTTGGATCTGGCCTACGAGCAGTACTTC.

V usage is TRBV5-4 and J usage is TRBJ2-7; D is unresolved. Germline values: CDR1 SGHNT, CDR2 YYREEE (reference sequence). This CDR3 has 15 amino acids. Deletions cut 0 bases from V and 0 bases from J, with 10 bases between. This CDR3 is CASSLASGPSYEQYF. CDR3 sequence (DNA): TGTGCCAGCAGCTTGGCGTCAGGTCCCTCCTACGAGCAGTACTTC. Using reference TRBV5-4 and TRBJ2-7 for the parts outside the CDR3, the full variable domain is ETGVTQSPTHLIKTRGQQVTLRCSSQSGHNTVSWYQQALGQGPQFIFQYYREEENGRGNFPPRFSGLQFPNYSSELNVNALELDDSALYLCASSLASGPSYEQYFGPGTRLTVT.

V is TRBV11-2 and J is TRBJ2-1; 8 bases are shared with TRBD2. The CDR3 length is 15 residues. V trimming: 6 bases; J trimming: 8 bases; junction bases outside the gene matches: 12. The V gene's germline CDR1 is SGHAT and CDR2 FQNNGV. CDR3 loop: CASRGIAGSTHEQFF. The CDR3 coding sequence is TGTGCCAGCAGGGGAATAGCGGGATCGACGCATGAGCAGTTCTTC. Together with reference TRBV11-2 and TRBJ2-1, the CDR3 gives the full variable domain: EAGVAQSPRYKIIEKRQSVAFWCNPISGHATLYWYQQILGQGPKLLIQFQNNGVVDDSQLPKDRFSAERLKGVDSTLKIQPAKLEDSAVYLCASRGIAGSTHEQFFGPGTRLTVL.

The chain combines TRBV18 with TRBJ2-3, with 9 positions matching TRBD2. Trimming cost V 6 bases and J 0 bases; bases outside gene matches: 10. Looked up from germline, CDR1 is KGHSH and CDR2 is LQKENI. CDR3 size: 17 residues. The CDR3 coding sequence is TGTGCCAGCTCCCGTGTTACTAGCGGGTTTAGCACAGATACGCAGTATTTT. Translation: CASSRVTSGFSTDTQYF.

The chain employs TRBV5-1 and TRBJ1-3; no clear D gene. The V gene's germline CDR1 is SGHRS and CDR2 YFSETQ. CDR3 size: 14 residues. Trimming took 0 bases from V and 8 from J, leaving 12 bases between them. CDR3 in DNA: TGCGCCAGCAGCTTGGGGGTAGACGCAGACACCATATATTTT. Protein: CASSLGVDADTIYF.

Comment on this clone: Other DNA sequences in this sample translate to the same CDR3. CDR3 in amino acids: CAWSGTGATNEKLFF. The CDR3 coding sequence is TGTGCCTGGAGTGGGACGGGAGCAACTAATGAAAAACTGTTTTTT. V and J are TRBV30 and TRBJ1-4; D is unclear. There are 15 residues in the CDR3. The ends were cut back, 1 base at V and 0 bases at J, with 9 bases in the middle. Per the germline V gene, CDR1 is GTSNPN and CDR2 is SVGIG (reference sequence). Based on the CDR3 plus reference TRBV30 and TRBJ1-4, the full variable domain is SQTIHQWPATLVQPVGSPLSLECTVEGTSNPNLYWYRQAAGRGLQLLFYSVGIGQISSEVPQNLSASRPQDRQFILSSKKLLLSDSGFYLCAWSGTGATNEKLFFGSGTQLSVL.

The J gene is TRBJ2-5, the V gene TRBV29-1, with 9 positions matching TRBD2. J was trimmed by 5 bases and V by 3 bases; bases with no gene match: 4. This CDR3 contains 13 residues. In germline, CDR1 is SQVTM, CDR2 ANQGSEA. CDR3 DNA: TGCAGCGTTGAGCGGACTAGCGCCGAGACCCAGTACTTC. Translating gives CSVERTSAETQYF.